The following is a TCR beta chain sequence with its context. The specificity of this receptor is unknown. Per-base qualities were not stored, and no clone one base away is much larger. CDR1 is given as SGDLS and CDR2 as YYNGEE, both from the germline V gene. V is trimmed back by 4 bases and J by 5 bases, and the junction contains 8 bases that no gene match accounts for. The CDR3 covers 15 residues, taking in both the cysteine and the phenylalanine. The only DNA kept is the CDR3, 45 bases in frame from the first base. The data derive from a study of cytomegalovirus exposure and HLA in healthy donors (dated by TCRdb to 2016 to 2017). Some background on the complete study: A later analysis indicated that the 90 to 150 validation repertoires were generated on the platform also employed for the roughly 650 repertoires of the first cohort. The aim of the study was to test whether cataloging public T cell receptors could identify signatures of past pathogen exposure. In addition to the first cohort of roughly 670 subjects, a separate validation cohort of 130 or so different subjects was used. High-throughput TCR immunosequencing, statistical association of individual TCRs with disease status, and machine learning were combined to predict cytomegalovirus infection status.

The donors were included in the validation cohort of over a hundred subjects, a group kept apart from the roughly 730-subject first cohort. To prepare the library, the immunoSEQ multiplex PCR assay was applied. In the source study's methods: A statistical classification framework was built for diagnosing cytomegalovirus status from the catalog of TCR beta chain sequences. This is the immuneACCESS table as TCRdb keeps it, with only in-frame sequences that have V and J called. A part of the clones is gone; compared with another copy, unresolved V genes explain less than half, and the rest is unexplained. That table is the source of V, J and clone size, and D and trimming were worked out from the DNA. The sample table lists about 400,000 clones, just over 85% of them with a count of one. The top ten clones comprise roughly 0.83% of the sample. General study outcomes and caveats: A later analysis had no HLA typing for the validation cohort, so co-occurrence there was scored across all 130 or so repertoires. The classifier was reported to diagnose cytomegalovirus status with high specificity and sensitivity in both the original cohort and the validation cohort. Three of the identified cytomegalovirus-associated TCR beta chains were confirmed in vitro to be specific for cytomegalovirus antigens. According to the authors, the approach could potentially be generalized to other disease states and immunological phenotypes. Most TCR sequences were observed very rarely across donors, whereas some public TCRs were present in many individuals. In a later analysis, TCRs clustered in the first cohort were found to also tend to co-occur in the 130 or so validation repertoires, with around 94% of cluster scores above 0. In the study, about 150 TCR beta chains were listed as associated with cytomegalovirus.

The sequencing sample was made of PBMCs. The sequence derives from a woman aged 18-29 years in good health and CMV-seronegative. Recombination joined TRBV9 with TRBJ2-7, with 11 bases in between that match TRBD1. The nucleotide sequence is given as TGTGCCAGCAGCCCCGAGGACAGGGGGCGAAACGAGCAGTACTTC. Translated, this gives CASSPEDRGRNEQYF.